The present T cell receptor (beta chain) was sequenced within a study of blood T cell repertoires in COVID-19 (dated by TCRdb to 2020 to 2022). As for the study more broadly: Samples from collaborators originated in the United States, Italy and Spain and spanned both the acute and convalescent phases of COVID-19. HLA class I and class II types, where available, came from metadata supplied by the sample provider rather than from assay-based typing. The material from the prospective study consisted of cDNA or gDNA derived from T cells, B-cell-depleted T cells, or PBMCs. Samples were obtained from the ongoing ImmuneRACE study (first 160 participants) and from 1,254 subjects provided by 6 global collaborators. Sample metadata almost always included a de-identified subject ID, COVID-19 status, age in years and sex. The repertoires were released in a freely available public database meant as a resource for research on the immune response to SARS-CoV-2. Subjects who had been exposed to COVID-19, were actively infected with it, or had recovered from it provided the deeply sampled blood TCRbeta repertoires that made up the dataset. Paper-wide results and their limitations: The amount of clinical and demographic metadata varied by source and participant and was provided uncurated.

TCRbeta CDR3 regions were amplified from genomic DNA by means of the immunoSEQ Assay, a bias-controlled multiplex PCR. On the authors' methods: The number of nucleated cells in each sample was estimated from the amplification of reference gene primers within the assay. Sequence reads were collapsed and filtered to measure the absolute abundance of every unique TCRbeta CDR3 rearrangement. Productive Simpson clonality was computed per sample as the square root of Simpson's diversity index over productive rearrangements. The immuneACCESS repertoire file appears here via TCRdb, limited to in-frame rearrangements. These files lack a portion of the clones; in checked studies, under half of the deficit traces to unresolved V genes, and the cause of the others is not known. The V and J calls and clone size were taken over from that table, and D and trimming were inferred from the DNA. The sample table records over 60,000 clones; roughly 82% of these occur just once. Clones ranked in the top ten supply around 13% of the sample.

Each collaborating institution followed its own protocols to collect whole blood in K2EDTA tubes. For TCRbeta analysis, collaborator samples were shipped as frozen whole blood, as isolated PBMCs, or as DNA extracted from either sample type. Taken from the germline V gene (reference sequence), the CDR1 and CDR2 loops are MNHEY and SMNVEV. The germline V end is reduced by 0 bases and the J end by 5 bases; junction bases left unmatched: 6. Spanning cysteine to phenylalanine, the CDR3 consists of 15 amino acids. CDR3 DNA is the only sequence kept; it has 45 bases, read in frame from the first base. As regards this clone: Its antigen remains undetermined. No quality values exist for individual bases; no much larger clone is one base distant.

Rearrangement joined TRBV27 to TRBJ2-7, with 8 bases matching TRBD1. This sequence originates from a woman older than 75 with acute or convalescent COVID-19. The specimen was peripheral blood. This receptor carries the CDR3 CASSLSARGQDEQYF. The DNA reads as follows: TGTGCCAGCAGTTTATCGGCCAGGGGGCAGGACGAGCAGTACTTC.